These 32 T cell receptor beta chains originate from one sample sequenced in a study of PD-1 blockade in classical Hodgkin lymphoma. Clones were sequenced by immunoSEQ multiplex PCR, and TCRdb holds only the in-frame ones, with some missing. Seen here are tens of thousands of clones, 82% observed once, and the top ten hold around 30%. Each patient's relapse followed autologous stem cell transplantation, and brentuximab vedotin exposure varied. The material was peripheral blood mononuclear cells (PBMCs), obtained at baseline. The receptors here all came from a human donor with classical Hodgkin lymphoma.

The V call is TRBV7-8, the J call TRBJ2-7; 12 bases are shared with TRBD1. The ends lost 8 bases at V and 7 bases at J; junction bases unmatched: 15. Germline V gene lookup returns CDR1 SGHVS and CDR2 FQNEAQ. The CDR3 is made up of 16 amino acids. CDR3 region: CASSFEPGQGAREQYF. CDR3 coding DNA: TGTGCCAGCTCCTTTGAACCGGGACAGGGGGCTCGTGAGCAGTACTTC.

The chain uses TRBV7-6 and TRBJ2-2, with D maybe TRBD1 (6 bases). CDR3 length equals 16 residues. Germline V gene sequence: CDR1 SGHVS, CDR2 FNYEAQ. Trimming left V 2 bases short and J 2 bases short, with 12 bases between. The CDR3, as DNA: TGTGCCAGCAGCTTATTACAGGGTTTTAACACCGGGGAGCTGTTTTTT. It codes for CASSLLQGFNTGELFF.

This clone was found once. This chain connects TRBV4-3 to TRBJ2-7, with 11 bases that match TRBD1. This CDR3 spans 14 amino acids. Germline-derived CDR1 and CDR2 are LGHNA and YSLEER. Unmatched junction bases numbered 4, after V lost 3 bases and J lost 6 bases. In nucleotides, the CDR3 is TGCGCCAGCAGCCAGGACAGGGGGCAAGGCGAGCAGTACTTC. Translated: CASSQDRGQGEQYF.

V gene TRBV6-1 combines with J gene TRBJ2-2; D is undetermined. Deletions cut 3 bases from V and 3 bases from J, with 8 bases between. CDR1 MNHNS and CDR2 SASEGT come from the germline V gene. CDR3 size: 14 residues. As DNA, the CDR3 is TGTGCCAGCAGTGAGCCTACAGACACCGGGGAGCTGTTTTTT. It specifies CASSEPTDTGELFF.

The chain links TRBV5-1 to TRBJ1-4; unclear D gene. The CDR3 extends over 15 amino acids. Germline V CDR1 and CDR2: SGHRS, YFSETQ. Between the trimmed V and J ends, which lost 0 bases and 7 bases, there was a span of 13 bases. CDR3 DNA: TGCGCCAGCAGCTTGGCCCCGGGGATAAGTGAAAAACTGTTTTTT. Encoded protein: CASSLAPGISEKLFF. Looking up the rest from reference TRBV5-1 and TRBJ1-4 gives the full variable domain: KAGVTQTPRYLIKTRGQQVTLSCSPISGHRSVSWYQQTPGQGLQFLFEYFSETQRNKGNFPGRFSGRQFSNSRSEMNVSTLELGDSALYLCASSLAPGISEKLFFGSGTQLSVL.

J is TRBJ1-1 and V is TRBV5-1, with D perhaps TRBD1 (5 bases). Between the trimmed V and J ends, which lost 7 bases and 2 bases, there was a span of 15 bases. The CDR3 consists of 14 residues. From germline, CDR1 is SGHRS and CDR2 YFSETQ. Here the CDR3 DNA reads TGCGCCAGCGGAAGCGGGACGGCAAACACTGAAGCTTTCTTT. This gives the protein CASGSGTANTEAFF.

V usage is TRBV7-2 and J usage is TRBJ2-7; 7 bases match TRBD1. The CDR3 is made up of 14 amino acids. V was clipped by 4 bases and J by 4 bases; unmatched bases: 7. In germline, CDR1 is SGHTA, CDR2 FQGNSA. The CDR3 DNA is TGTGCCAGCAGCTCCGGGACAGAACCGTACGAGCAGTACTTC. It yields the protein CASSSGTEPYEQYF.

V usage is TRBV19 and J usage is TRBJ2-1, with 8 bases that match TRBD2. In germline, CDR1 is LNHDA, CDR2 SQIVND (reference sequence). V lost 3 bases, J lost 8 bases, and 6 bases stayed unmatched. The CDR3 consists of 14 residues. CDR3 region: CASSMSGGPYEQFF. As DNA, the CDR3 is TGTGCCAGTAGTATGTCGGGGGGGCCCTATGAGCAGTTCTTC.

The chain joins TRBV14 to TRBJ1-1; D remains ambiguous. The germline V and J ends were trimmed by 5 bases and 1 base, with 8 bases remaining between them. Germline V CDR1 and CDR2: SGHDN, FVKESK. CDR3 size: 13 residues. The CDR3 sequence: CASSSQENTEAFF. In nucleotides, the CDR3 is TGTGCCAGCAGCTCCCAGGAGAACACTGAAGCTTTCTTT.

The chain combines TRBV6-5 with TRBJ1-2, with D uncertain. This CDR3 contains 13 residues. The germline V gene has CDR1 MNHEY and CDR2 SVGAGI. Trimming pared 5 bases from V and 8 bases from J, leaving 15 bases between. The CDR3 is CASSLEEDVGYTF. CDR3 sequence (DNA): TGTGCCAGCAGTCTCGAAGAAGACGTAGGCTACACCTTC.

This chain joins TRBV7-9 and TRBJ2-4, with a tentative D call TRBD1 (5 bases). CDR1 is SEHNR and CDR2 is FQNEAQ in the germline V gene (reference sequence). The CDR3 runs 13 residues. Trimming cost V 5 bases and J 5 bases, with 10 bases left between them. The CDR3 nucleotides are TGTGCCAGCAGCAGCGACAGAGAAAACATTCAGTACTTC. The encoded protein is CASSSDRENIQYF.

This clone was found a few times. The chain joins TRBV19 to TRBJ2-2; D may be TRBD1 (6 bases). The germline CDR1 and CDR2 sequences are LNHDA and SQIVND (reference sequence). The CDR3 spans 14 residues. V was cut by 10 bases and J by 0 bases, with 12 bases left in between. The CDR3 bases are TGTGCCACCCTGGGACACCCGAACACCGGGGAGCTGTTTTTT. It specifies CATLGHPNTGELFF.

The rearrangement links TRBV9 to TRBJ1-6, with 7 bases that match TRBD1. Germline CDR1 reads SGDLS; CDR2 reads YYNGEE. The V gene end was trimmed by 0 bases and the J gene end by 8 bases; junction bases not matched to a gene: 5. This CDR3 contains 15 residues. In nucleotides, the CDR3 is TGTGCCAGCAGCGTAGAAGAGGGGGCGTATTCACCCCTCCACTTT. This sequence encodes CASSVEEGAYSPLHF.

This clone came up a few times. This chain links TRBV6-5 with TRBJ2-7, with TRBD2 as a possible D gene (5 bases). The germline V gene encodes CDR1 MNHEY and CDR2 SVGAGI. The CDR3 is made up of 14 amino acids. V was cut by 6 bases and J by 3 bases, with 15 bases left in between. CDR3 residues: CASRTGLMDYEQYF. CDR3 nucleotide sequence: TGTGCCAGCAGGACCGGACTCATGGACTACGAGCAGTACTTC.

This chain joins TRBV2 and TRBJ1-2; D perhaps matches TRBD1 (5 bases). The CDR3 is 16 residues long. The germline V gene encodes CDR1 SNHLY and CDR2 FYNNEI. Deletions cut 6 bases from V and 2 bases from J, with 19 bases between. This chain's CDR3 is CASSDPGGPNNYGYTF. CDR3 sequence (DNA): TGTGCCAGCAGCGACCCGGGGGGACCCAACAACTATGGCTACACCTTC.

J is TRBJ2-7 and V is TRBV7-9; maybe TRBD1 (5 bases). The ends were cut back, 5 bases at V and 2 bases at J, with 10 bases in the middle. Germline CDR1 is SEHNR and CDR2 is FQNEAQ (reference sequence). The CDR3 has 13 amino acids. The DNA for the CDR3 is TGTGCCAGCAGCACGACAGAGACCTACGAGCAGTACTTC. It codes for CASSTTETYEQYF.

The J gene is TRBJ1-5, the V gene TRBV28; 10 bases line up with TRBD1. Germline CDR1 reads MDHEN; CDR2 reads SYDVKM. V lost 7 bases to trimming and J lost 5 bases; unmatched junction nucleotides: 5. CDR3 length: 14 residues. CDR3 region: CASTTGGSYQPQHF. The CDR3 DNA reads as TGTGCCAGCACGACAGGGGGCTCTTATCAGCCCCAGCATTTT.

CDR3 nucleotide sequence: TGTGCCAGCAGCCCCGAGGGCAGAGCGAATGAAAAACTGTTTTTT. This translates into CASSPEGRANEKLFF. This rearrangement joins TRBV7-3 to TRBJ1-4; D gene uncertain. V was trimmed by 5 bases and J by 5 bases, leaving 15 bases between them. Per the germline V gene, CDR1 is SGHTA and CDR2 is FQGTGA. The CDR3 covers 15 residues.

Only a few counts were recorded for this clone. The V call is TRBV7-2, the J call TRBJ2-7; TRBD1 matches at 8 bases. This CDR3 comprises 15 residues. V was clipped by 1 base and J by 5 bases; unmatched bases: 7. Germline loops: CDR1 SGHTA, CDR2 FQGNSA. CDR3 coding DNA: TGTGCCAGCAGCTTAGGAGGCCAGGGGGCCAACGAGCAGTACTTC. This encodes CASSLGGQGANEQYF.

This clone was observed once. V usage is TRBV7-2 and J usage is TRBJ1-2, with 7 bases identical to TRBD1. J gave up 7 bases and V 4 bases, and 6 bases lay outside the gene matches. The germline V gene encodes CDR1 SGHTA and CDR2 FQGNSA. CDR3 size: 13 residues. CDR3 sequence (DNA): TGTGCCAGCAGCTCTTTCTCAGGGGGTGGCTACACCTTC. This encodes CASSSFSGGGYTF. The full variable domain, its missing parts supplied by reference TRBV7-2 and TRBJ1-2, is GAGVSQSPSNKVTEKGKDVELRCDPISGHTALYWYRQSLGQGLEFLIYFQGNSAPDKSGLPSDRFSAERTGGSVSTLTIQRTQQEDSAVYLCASSSFSGGGYTFGSGTRLTVV.

V gene TRBV4-2 combines with J gene TRBJ2-1; TRBD1 matches 9 bases. The V and J ends lost 4 bases and 3 bases, in that order; junction bases with no gene match: 10. The CDR3 consists of 17 residues. CDR1 LGHNA and CDR2 YNFKEQ come from the germline V gene. CDR3 nucleotides: TGTGCCAGCAGCCTTGCACCCGGGACAGGGATCTACAATGAGCAGTTCTTC. It is translated as CASSLAPGTGIYNEQFF.

This clone was observed a handful of times. V gene TRBV18 combines with J gene TRBJ2-7; 8 nucleotides agree with TRBD1. CDR3 size: 18 residues. CDR1 KGHSH and CDR2 LQKENI come from the germline V gene. The V gene end was trimmed by 3 bases and the J gene end by 1 base; junction bases not matched to a gene: 14. CDR3 nucleotides: TGTGCCAGCTCACCCACAGGGGGGCAGGGGTTTGGTTCCTACGAGCAGTACTTC. This codes for CASSPTGGQGFGSYEQYF.

The chain employs TRBV5-1 and TRBJ2-7; D possibly corresponds to TRBD2 (5 bases). The germline V gene has CDR1 SGHRS and CDR2 YFSETQ. V was shortened by 0 bases and J by 3 bases, with 7 bases between the two germline ends. This CDR3 comprises 13 residues. The CDR3 bases are TGCGCCAGCAGCTTGGTCGGGAACTACGAGCAGTACTTC. It yields the protein CASSLVGNYEQYF.

The V gene is TRBV7-9, the J gene TRBJ1-6, with D maybe TRBD1 (6 bases). The CDR3 spans 14 residues. Germline loops: CDR1 SEHNR, CDR2 FQNEAQ (reference sequence). V shed 1 base and J shed 9 bases, with 10 bases lying between them. The CDR3 is CASSLVQGLSPLHF. The CDR3 nucleotides are TGTGCCAGCAGCTTAGTCCAGGGGCTTTCACCCCTCCACTTT.

As regards this clone: One junction end does not reproduce the germline sequence, and a read error may be involved. This chain connects TRBV6-5 to TRBJ2-7; 9 bases map to TRBD2. CDR3 length: 12 residues. Germline V gene sequence: CDR1 MNHEY, CDR2 SVGAGI. The CDR3 coding sequence is TGTGCCAGCAGTTACACGGGACTAGCTTTGGACTTC. It specifies CASSYTGLALDF.

This sequence joins TRBV4-2 and TRBJ2-7; D is perhaps TRBD2 (6 bases). The CDR3 sequence is 16 residues long. V lost 3 bases and J 6 bases, leaving 21 bases between the germline ends. The germline V gene encodes CDR1 LGHNA and CDR2 YNFKEQ. Here the CDR3 DNA reads TGTGCCAGCAGCCAGGTAACCGGGACTGGCCGGGCCGAGCAGTACTTC. Its translation is CASSQVTGTGRAEQYF.

About this clone: Sequence at one end of the junction differs from germline and may be a read error. V and J are TRBV14 and TRBJ1-1, with no clear D. This CDR3 comprises 12 residues. CDR1 and CDR2 from the germline V gene are SGHDN and FVKESK. CDR3 sequence: CVSSQDWTEAFF. The CDR3 bases are TGTGTCAGCAGCCAAGATTGGACTGAAGCTTTCTTT.

The gene calls are TRBV11-2 and TRBJ2-1, with D hard to call. The CDR3 loop spans 13 amino acids. Trimming stripped 4 bases from V and 4 bases from J, with 8 bases between. Germline lookup yields CDR1 SGHAT and CDR2 FQNNGV. CDR3 bases: TGTGCCAGCAGCTCTGGGGATTACAATGAGCAGTTCTTC. It specifies CASSSGDYNEQFF.

The chain combines TRBV7-2 with TRBJ2-3, with no clear D. The germline CDR1 and CDR2 sequences are SGHTA and FQGNSA. CDR3 length equals 14 residues. The V gene lost 1 base and the J gene lost 0 bases, with 5 bases spanning the gap. The CDR3 DNA follows: TGTGCCAGCAGCTTAGGGGCCAGCACAGATACGCAGTATTTT. Its translation is CASSLGASTDTQYF.

As regards this clone: One end of the junction does not line up with germline, which may come from a read error. The CDR3: CASRIVSGGANSPLHF. The CDR3 bases are TGTGCCAGTAGGATAGTTTCAGGGGGCGCAAATTCACCCCTCCACTTT. The chain recombines TRBV19 with TRBJ1-6; 8 nucleotides align to TRBD1. The germline V gene encodes CDR1 LNHDA and CDR2 SQIVND (reference sequence). The length of the CDR3 is 16 residues.

V is TRBV19 and J is TRBJ2-1; maybe TRBD2 (7 bases). Trimming removed 4 bases from V and 6 bases from J, with 13 bases in between. Per germline, CDR1 LNHDA and CDR2 SQIVND (reference sequence). This CDR3 has 14 amino acids. The CDR3 region is CASSTGGSLNEQFF. The CDR3 DNA follows: TGTGCCAGTAGTACGGGGGGCTCGCTCAATGAGCAGTTCTTC.

This chain uses TRBV12-5 with TRBJ2-1, with D possibly matching TRBD1 (6 bases). Trimming left V 0 bases short and J 6 bases short, with 18 bases between. The germline V gene has CDR1 LGHNT and CDR2 FRNRAP. CDR3 length equals 17 residues. This chain's CDR3 is CASGLVLGDTPFNEQFF. The CDR3 DNA sequence: TGTGCTAGTGGTTTGGTACTTGGGGACACCCCTTTCAATGAGCAGTTCTTC.